A selection of T cell receptor beta chains follows, all from one sample in a study of cytomegalovirus exposure and HLA in healthy donors. Profiled with immunoSEQ multiplex PCR; TCRdb holds only in-frame clones, not every one. The sample has roughly 150,000 clones; about 88% are singletons. Sequenced sample: PBMCs. Receptors were obtained from a young woman in good health and CMV-seronegative. The CDR3 runs from the conserved cysteine through the conserved F or W. The order of the fields is V gene, clone size, D gene, J gene, CDR3 DNA, CDR3 protein. The D gene is left open where the match is weak. For some rows the clone size is stated as once, few or many, or as a class when expanded; others skip it.

v_gene: TRBV5-6; abundance: .; d_gene: TRBD1; j_gene: TRBJ1-4; CDR3nt: TGTGCCAGCAGCGCCGGGACAGATGAAAAACTGTTTTTT; CDR3aa: CASSAGTDEKLFF
v_gene: TRBV19; abundance: once; d_gene: .; j_gene: TRBJ1-1; CDR3nt: TGTGCCAGTAGTATCTCAGGGAACACTGAAGCTTTCTTT; CDR3aa: CASSISGNTEAFF
v_gene: TRBV29-1; abundance: many; d_gene: .; j_gene: TRBJ1-2; CDR3nt: TGCAGCGCCGAACCCCGGGGGACTAACTATGGCTACACCTTC; CDR3aa: CSAEPRGTNYGYTF
v_gene: TRBV7-9; abundance: .; d_gene: .; j_gene: TRBJ1-1; CDR3nt: TGTGCCAGCAGCTACCACAGGGATGGGACTGAAGCTTTCTTT; CDR3aa: CASSYHRDGTEAFF
v_gene: TRBV12-5; abundance: .; d_gene: .; j_gene: TRBJ2-7; CDR3nt: TGTGCTAGTGGTTTTACAGGGAGCTACGAGCAGTACTTC; CDR3aa: CASGFTGSYEQYF
v_gene: TRBV12-5; abundance: .; d_gene: TRBD1; j_gene: TRBJ2-7; CDR3nt: TGTGCTAGTGGCCTGAACAGGGGGTTCTCCTACGAGCAGTACTTC; CDR3aa: CASGLNRGFSYEQYF
v_gene: TRBV6-5; abundance: .; d_gene: TRBD2; j_gene: TRBJ2-7; CDR3nt: TGTGCCAGCAGGGGGGGGAAAGGGGCCTACGAGCAGTACTTC; CDR3aa: CASRGGKGAYEQYF
v_gene: TRBV6-5; abundance: .; d_gene: .; j_gene: TRBJ2-3; CDR3nt: TGTGCCAGCAGTTATTCGGGGGGCTTGGCGGGGGATACGCAGTATTTT; CDR3aa: CASSYSGGLAGDTQYF
v_gene: TRBV5-6; abundance: .; d_gene: .; j_gene: TRBJ1-6; CDR3nt: TGTGCCAGCAGCTTGGCGGGGGGCGCGGGGTCACCCCTCCACTTT; CDR3aa: CASSLAGGAGSPLHF
v_gene: TRBV4-3; abundance: .; d_gene: .; j_gene: TRBJ2-6; CDR3nt: TGCGCCAGCAGCCAATCGTCTGTGTCTGGGGCCAACGTCCTGACTTTC; CDR3aa: CASSQSSVSGANVLTF
v_gene: TRBV19; abundance: few; d_gene: TRBD1; j_gene: TRBJ2-2; CDR3nt: TGTGCCAGTAGCCGCAGGGGGCTCAGGGAGCTGTTTTTT; CDR3aa: CASSRRGLRELFF
v_gene: TRBV6-5; abundance: few; d_gene: TRBD1; j_gene: TRBJ1-2; CDR3nt: TGTGCCAGCCGTCCATTAGAGGGGGCGGCCGGCTACACCTTC; CDR3aa: CASRPLEGAAGYTF
v_gene: TRBV29-1; abundance: .; d_gene: .; j_gene: TRBJ2-3; CDR3nt: TGCAGCGCCGAAAGCTCGGGGACGCAGTATTTT; CDR3aa: CSAESSGTQYF
v_gene: TRBV18; abundance: .; d_gene: .; j_gene: TRBJ2-7; CDR3nt: TGTGCCAGCTCACCGGGACAGAGGAGGGCCTACGAGCAGTACTTC; CDR3aa: CASSPGQRRAYEQYF
v_gene: TRBV27; abundance: .; d_gene: .; j_gene: TRBJ1-5; CDR3nt: TGTGCCAGCAGTTTAAAGGAGGGCAATCAGTCCCAGCATTTT; CDR3aa: CASSLKEGNQSQHF
v_gene: TRBV27; abundance: once; d_gene: TRBD1; j_gene: TRBJ2-7; CDR3nt: TGTGCCAGCAGTTTACAGAAGGGGTCCGGGACAGGAGCCTACGAGCAGTACTTC; CDR3aa: CASSLQKGSGTGAYEQYF
v_gene: TRBV7-9; abundance: .; d_gene: TRBD1; j_gene: TRBJ1-1; CDR3nt: TGTGCCAGCAGCTTGGACAGGGGGCGGACTGAAGCTTTCTTT; CDR3aa: CASSLDRGRTEAFF
v_gene: TRBV9; abundance: .; d_gene: .; j_gene: TRBJ1-2; CDR3nt: TGTGCCAGCAGCGTAGGCAGGGCAGTAAACTATGGCTACACCTTC; CDR3aa: CASSVGRAVNYGYTF
v_gene: TRBV5-1; abundance: .; d_gene: TRBD1; j_gene: TRBJ1-1; CDR3nt: TGCGCCAGCAGCTTGCGACAGGGGAAGCCTGAAGCTTTCTTT; CDR3aa: CASSLRQGKPEAFF
v_gene: TRBV19; abundance: .; d_gene: TRBD1; j_gene: TRBJ1-5; CDR3nt: TGTGCCAGTACTGGGACAGGGGATCAGCCCCAGCATTTT; CDR3aa: CASTGTGDQPQHF
v_gene: TRBV13; abundance: .; d_gene: .; j_gene: TRBJ1-3; CDR3nt: TGTGCCAGCAGCTCGCGGGAGGGAAACACCATATATTTT; CDR3aa: CASSSREGNTIYF
v_gene: TRBV6-1; abundance: .; d_gene: .; j_gene: TRBJ1-3; CDR3nt: TGTGCCAGCAGTACACCAAGGACAGCTGGAAACACCATATATTTT; CDR3aa: CASSTPRTAGNTIYF
v_gene: TRBV7-2; abundance: .; d_gene: .; j_gene: TRBJ2-2; CDR3nt: TGTGCCAGCAGCTTGTATCTGAACACCGGGGAGCTGTTTTTT; CDR3aa: CASSLYLNTGELFF
v_gene: TRBV6-6; abundance: .; d_gene: .; j_gene: TRBJ1-5; CDR3nt: TGTGCCACCACGCTGGGTGGGGGAGGTCAGCCCCAGCATTTT; CDR3aa: CATTLGGGGQPQHF
v_gene: TRBV6-6; abundance: .; d_gene: .; j_gene: TRBJ1-5; CDR3nt: TGTGCCGGGAGGGGTTTGGATCAGCCCCAGCATTTT; CDR3aa: CAGRGLDQPQHF
v_gene: TRBV6-1; abundance: .; d_gene: TRBD1; j_gene: TRBJ1-5; CDR3nt: TGTGCCAGCAGTGACCCGGACAGGCCTTATAGCAATCAGCCCCAGCATTTT; CDR3aa: CASSDPDRPYSNQPQHF
v_gene: TRBV7-2; abundance: .; d_gene: TRBD2; j_gene: TRBJ2-1; CDR3nt: TGTGCCAGCAGCTTGTACGTGTATAGCGGGAGGCCGGTCAATGAGCAGTTCTTC; CDR3aa: CASSLYVYSGRPVNEQFF
v_gene: TRBV7-9; abundance: .; d_gene: TRBD1; j_gene: TRBJ2-2; CDR3nt: TGTGCCAGCAGCTGGCGACAGGGTACGAGCACCGGGGAGCTGTTTTTT; CDR3aa: CASSWRQGTSTGELFF
v_gene: TRBV5-1; abundance: .; d_gene: TRBD2; j_gene: TRBJ2-1; CDR3nt: TGCGCCAGCAGCTTGAGCGGGACCTACAATGAGCAGTTCTTC; CDR3aa: CASSLSGTYNEQFF
v_gene: TRBV4-3; abundance: once; d_gene: .; j_gene: TRBJ1-2; CDR3nt: TGCGCCAGCAGCCTAAGTCGGGACACGTACTATGGCTACACCTTC; CDR3aa: CASSLSRDTYYGYTF
v_gene: TRBV5-1; abundance: .; d_gene: TRBD2; j_gene: TRBJ2-1; CDR3nt: TGCGCCAGCAGCCGTCTAGCGGGGGGTGACAATGAGCAGTTCTTC; CDR3aa: CASSRLAGGDNEQFF
v_gene: TRBV29-1; abundance: .; d_gene: .; j_gene: TRBJ2-2; CDR3nt: TGCAGCGTTGTGGTAGGAGGCACCGGGGAGCTGTTTTTT; CDR3aa: CSVVVGGTGELFF
v_gene: TRBV9; abundance: .; d_gene: .; j_gene: TRBJ2-6; CDR3nt: TGTGCCAGCAGCGACGCCGGCAGGGTATTGGCTGGGGCCAACGTCCTGACTTTC; CDR3aa: CASSDAGRVLAGANVLTF
v_gene: TRBV29-1; abundance: .; d_gene: .; j_gene: TRBJ1-1; CDR3nt: TGCAGCGTTGATCCCACTTCTTATTCGGTAAACACTGAAGCTTTCTTT; CDR3aa: CSVDPTSYSVNTEAFF
v_gene: TRBV4-2; abundance: .; d_gene: TRBD1; j_gene: TRBJ2-3; CDR3nt: TGTGCCAGCAGCCAAGATGGGTGGTCGGGGACAGGAGATACGCAGTATTTT; CDR3aa: CASSQDGWSGTGDTQYF
v_gene: TRBV6-1; abundance: .; d_gene: .; j_gene: TRBJ2-7; CDR3nt: TGTGCCAGCAGGGGACTCCAGGGGGGCTACGAGCAGTACTTC; CDR3aa: CASRGLQGGYEQYF
v_gene: TRBV7-6; abundance: .; d_gene: TRBD2; j_gene: TRBJ2-5; CDR3nt: TGTGCCAGCAGTGGGGGGAGCGGGAATTTAGGGACCCAGTACTTC; CDR3aa: CASSGGSGNLGTQYF
v_gene: TRBV30; abundance: .; d_gene: .; j_gene: TRBJ2-2; CDR3nt: TGTGCCTGGAAACGCGGGACAGCCACCGGGGAGCTGTTTTTT; CDR3aa: CAWKRGTATGELFF
v_gene: TRBV6-1; abundance: .; d_gene: .; j_gene: TRBJ1-1; CDR3nt: TGTGCCAGCAGCAGGCCTGAGCCGAACACTGAAGCTTTCTTT; CDR3aa: CASSRPEPNTEAFF
v_gene: TRBV7-2; abundance: .; d_gene: .; j_gene: TRBJ1-2; CDR3nt: TGTGCCAGCAGCTTAGTAATAACAGGGATGCCCTATGGCTACACCTTC; CDR3aa: CASSLVITGMPYGYTF
v_gene: TRBV10-3; abundance: .; d_gene: TRBD1; j_gene: TRBJ1-2; CDR3nt: TGTGCCATCAGCGAGACAGGGGGTGGCTACACCTTC; CDR3aa: CAISETGGGYTF
v_gene: TRBV7-3; abundance: once; d_gene: .; j_gene: TRBJ1-3; CDR3nt: TGTGCCAGCAGCCTATCAAGCGGGGCCGCTGGAAACACCATATATTTT; CDR3aa: CASSLSSGAAGNTIYF
v_gene: TRBV7-2; abundance: .; d_gene: TRBD2; j_gene: TRBJ2-7; CDR3nt: TGTGCCAGCAGCTACCAATCGGGACTAGCGGGAGGTGAGCAGTACTTC; CDR3aa: CASSYQSGLAGGEQYF
v_gene: TRBV10-2; abundance: .; d_gene: .; j_gene: TRBJ2-7; CDR3nt: TGCGCCAGCAGTGACCCCGGACATCTAGGCGAGCAGTACTTC; CDR3aa: CASSDPGHLGEQYF
v_gene: TRBV5-1; abundance: .; d_gene: TRBD2; j_gene: TRBJ2-3; CDR3nt: TGCGCCAGCAGCCCCCGGACTAGCGGGTGGGCAGATACGCAGTATTTT; CDR3aa: CASSPRTSGWADTQYF
v_gene: TRBV9; abundance: .; d_gene: TRBD1; j_gene: TRBJ1-5; CDR3nt: TGTGCCAGCAGCCTCGGGACAGCCAATCAGCCCCAGCATTTT; CDR3aa: CASSLGTANQPQHF